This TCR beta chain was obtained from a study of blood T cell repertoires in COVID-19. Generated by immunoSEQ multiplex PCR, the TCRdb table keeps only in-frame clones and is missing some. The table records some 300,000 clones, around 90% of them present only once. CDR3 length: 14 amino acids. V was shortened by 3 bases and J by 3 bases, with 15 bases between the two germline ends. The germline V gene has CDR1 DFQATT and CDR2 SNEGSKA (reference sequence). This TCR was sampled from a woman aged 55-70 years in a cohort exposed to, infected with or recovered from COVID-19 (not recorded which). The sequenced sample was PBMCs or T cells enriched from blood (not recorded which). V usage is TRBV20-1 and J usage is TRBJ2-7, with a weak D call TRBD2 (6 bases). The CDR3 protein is CSASLPLARYEQYF. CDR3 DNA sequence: TGCAGTGCTAGTCTCCCGCTAGCGCGCTACGAGCAGTACTTC.